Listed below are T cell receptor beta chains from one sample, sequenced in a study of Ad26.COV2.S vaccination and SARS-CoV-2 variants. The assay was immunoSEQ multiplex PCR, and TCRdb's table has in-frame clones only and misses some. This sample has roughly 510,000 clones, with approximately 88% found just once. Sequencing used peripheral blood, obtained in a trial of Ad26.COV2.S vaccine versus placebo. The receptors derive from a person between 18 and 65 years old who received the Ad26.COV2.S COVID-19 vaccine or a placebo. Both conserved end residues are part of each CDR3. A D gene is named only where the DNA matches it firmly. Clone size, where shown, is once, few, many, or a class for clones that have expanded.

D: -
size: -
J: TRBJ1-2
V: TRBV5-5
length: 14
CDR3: CASSLATGNYGYTF
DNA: TGTGCCAGCAGCTTGGCGACAGGAAACTATGGCTACACCTTC

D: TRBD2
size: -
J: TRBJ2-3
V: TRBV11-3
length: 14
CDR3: CASSRGLGLDTQYF
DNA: TGTGCCAGCTCTAGGGGACTAGGGTTGGATACGCAGTATTTT

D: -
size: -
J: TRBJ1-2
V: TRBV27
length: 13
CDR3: CASSLGPRGGYTF
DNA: TGTGCCAGCAGTTTGGGTCCTCGGGGCGGCTACACCTTC

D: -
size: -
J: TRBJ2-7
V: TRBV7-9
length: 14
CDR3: CASSLLGFPNEQYF
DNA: TGTGCCAGCAGCTTATTGGGCTTCCCGAACGAGCAGTACTTC

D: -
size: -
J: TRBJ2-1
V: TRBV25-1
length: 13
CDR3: CASSAQIYNEQFF
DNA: TGTGCCAGCAGTGCTCAGATATACAATGAGCAGTTCTTC

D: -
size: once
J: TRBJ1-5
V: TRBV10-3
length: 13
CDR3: CATRNRNMGPQHF
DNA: TGTGCCACCCGAAACAGGAACATGGGGCCCCAGCATTTT

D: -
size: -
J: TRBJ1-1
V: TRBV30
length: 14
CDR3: CAWSVSRGVTEAFF
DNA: TGTGCCTGGAGTGTCTCCAGGGGTGTCACTGAAGCTTTCTTT

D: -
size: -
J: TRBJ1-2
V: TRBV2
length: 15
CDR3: CASSELGVLNYGYTF
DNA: TGTGCCAGCAGTGAACTAGGGGTTCTTAACTATGGCTACACCTTC

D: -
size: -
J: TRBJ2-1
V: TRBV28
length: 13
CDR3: CASSDFYPGEQFF
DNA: TGTGCCAGCAGTGACTTTTATCCCGGTGAGCAGTTCTTC

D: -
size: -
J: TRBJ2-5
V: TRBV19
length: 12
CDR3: CASSLDQETQYF
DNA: TGTGCCAGTAGTTTGGACCAAGAGACCCAGTACTTC

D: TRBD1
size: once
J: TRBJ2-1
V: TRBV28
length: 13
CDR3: CASSSSGQPTQFF
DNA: TGTGCCAGCAGTTCCTCGGGACAGCCAACGCAGTTCTTC

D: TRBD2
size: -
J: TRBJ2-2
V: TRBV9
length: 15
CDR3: CASSATSGNTGELFF
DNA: TGTGCCAGCAGCGCGACTAGCGGGAACACCGGGGAGCTGTTTTTT

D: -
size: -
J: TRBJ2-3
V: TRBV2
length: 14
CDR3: CASRQAGGTDTQYF
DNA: TGTGCCAGCAGGCAAGCGGGTGGCACAGATACGCAGTATTTT

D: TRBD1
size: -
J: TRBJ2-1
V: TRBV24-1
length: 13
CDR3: CATRGQGGNEQFF
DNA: TGTGCCACCAGAGGACAGGGGGGCAATGAGCAGTTCTTC

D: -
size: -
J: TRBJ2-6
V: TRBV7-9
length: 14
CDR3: CASGGDSGANVLTF
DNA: TGTGCCAGCGGAGGTGACTCTGGGGCCAACGTCCTGACTTTC

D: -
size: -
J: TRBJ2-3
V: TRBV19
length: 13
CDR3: CASRLQEGVPQYF
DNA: TGTGCCAGTCGGCTCCAAGAGGGAGTACCGCAGTATTTT

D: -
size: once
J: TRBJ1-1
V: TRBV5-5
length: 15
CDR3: CASSRTGTPNTEAFF
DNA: TGTGCCAGCAGCCGAACCGGGACACCTAACACTGAAGCTTTCTTT

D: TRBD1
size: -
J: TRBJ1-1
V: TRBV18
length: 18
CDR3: CASSLKPPLTGPNTEAFF
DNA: TGTGCCAGCTCGCTAAAACCCCCTCTGACAGGGCCCAACACTGAAGCTTTCTTT

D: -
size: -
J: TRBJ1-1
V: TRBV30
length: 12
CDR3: CAWNRGLTEAFF
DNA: TGTGCCTGGAATCGGGGGCTCACTGAAGCTTTCTTT

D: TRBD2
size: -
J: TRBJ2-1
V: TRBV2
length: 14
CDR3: CASRGGLAYNEQFF
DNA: TGTGCCAGCAGGGGTGGACTAGCCTACAATGAGCAGTTCTTC

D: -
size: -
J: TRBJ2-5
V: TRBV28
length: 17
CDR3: CASSPLARGGTGETQYF
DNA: TGTGCCAGCAGCCCACTGGCTAGGGGGGGAACTGGGGAGACCCAGTACTTC

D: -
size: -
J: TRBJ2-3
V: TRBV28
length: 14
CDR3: CASSLPGTADTQYF
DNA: TGTGCCAGCAGTTTGCCAGGGACGGCAGATACGCAGTATTTT

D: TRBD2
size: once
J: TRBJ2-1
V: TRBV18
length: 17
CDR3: CASSPGTSGRAGNEQFF
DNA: TGTGCCAGCTCACCCGGGACTAGCGGGAGGGCCGGCAATGAGCAGTTCTTC

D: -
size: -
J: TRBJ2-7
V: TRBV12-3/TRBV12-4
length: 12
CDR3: CASRGGSHEQYF
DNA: TGTGCCAGCAGAGGGGGTTCCCACGAGCAGTACTTC

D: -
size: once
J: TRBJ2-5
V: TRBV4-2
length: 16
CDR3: CASSPWASPRVETQYF
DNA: TGTGCCAGCAGCCCCTGGGCTAGCCCGAGGGTAGAGACCCAGTACTTC

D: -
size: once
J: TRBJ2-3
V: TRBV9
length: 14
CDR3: CASSVLGGQDTQYF
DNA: TGTGCCAGCAGCGTCCTTGGCGGGCAGGATACGCAGTATTTT

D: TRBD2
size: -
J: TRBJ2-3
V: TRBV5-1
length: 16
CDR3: CASSWRTSQSTDTQYF
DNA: TGCGCCAGCAGCTGGCGGACTAGCCAGAGCACAGATACGCAGTATTTT

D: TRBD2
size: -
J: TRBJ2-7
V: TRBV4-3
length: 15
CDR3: CASSLSGSGRKEQYF
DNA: TGCGCCAGCAGCCTCAGCGGTAGCGGGAGGAAAGAGCAGTACTTC

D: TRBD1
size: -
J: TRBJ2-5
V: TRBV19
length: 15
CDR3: CASSKYDRGQETQYF
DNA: TGTGCCAGTAGTAAATATGACAGGGGCCAAGAGACCCAGTACTTC